This entry concerns a single TCR beta chain. Antigen: not known. The germline CDR1 and CDR2 sequences are GTSNPN and SVGIG (reference sequence). The ends were cut back, 5 bases at V and 4 bases at J, with 18 bases in the middle. CDR3 length equals 14 residues. Sequencing used immunoSEQ multiplex PCR; TCRdb keeps in-frame clones, though not all of them. The data contain approximately 190,000 clones, around 80% of them singletons. This entry is derived from a study of cytomegalovirus exposure and HLA in healthy donors. Study-level points and caveats: It was found in a later analysis that first-cohort TCR clusters tended to co-occur in the 100 to 150 validation repertoires. Across donors, most TCRs were seen rarely, yet some public ones were widespread. Reportedly, diagnosis of cytomegalovirus status by the classifier showed high specificity and sensitivity. Cytomegalovirus association was listed for approximately 150 TCR beta chains.

Input material: PBMCs. The clonotype originates from a woman aged 25-40 years in good health and CMV-seropositive. This chain connects TRBV30 to TRBJ2-7; TRBD1 might be the D (7 bases). CDR3 amino acids: CAWQWGDSPYEQYF. The CDR3 DNA is TGTGCCTGGCAGTGGGGGGACAGTCCATACGAGCAGTACTTC.